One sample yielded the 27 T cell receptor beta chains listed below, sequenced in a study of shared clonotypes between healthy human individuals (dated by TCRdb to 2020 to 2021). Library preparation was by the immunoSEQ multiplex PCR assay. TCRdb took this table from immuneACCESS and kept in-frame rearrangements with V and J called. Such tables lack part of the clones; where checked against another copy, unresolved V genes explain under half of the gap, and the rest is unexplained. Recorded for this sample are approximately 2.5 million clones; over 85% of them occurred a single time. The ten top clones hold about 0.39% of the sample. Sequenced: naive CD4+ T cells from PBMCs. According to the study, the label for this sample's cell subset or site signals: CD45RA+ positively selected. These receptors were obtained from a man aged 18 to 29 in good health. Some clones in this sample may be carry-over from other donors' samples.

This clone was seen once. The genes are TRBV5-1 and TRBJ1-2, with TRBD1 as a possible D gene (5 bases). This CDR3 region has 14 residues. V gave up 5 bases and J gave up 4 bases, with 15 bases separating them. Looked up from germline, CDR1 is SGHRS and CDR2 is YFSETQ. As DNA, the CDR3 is TGCGCCAGCAGACGCCCGGGGGTGGTCTATGGCTACACCTTC. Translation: CASRRPGVVYGYTF. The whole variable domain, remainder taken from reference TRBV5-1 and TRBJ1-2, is KAGVTQTPRYLIKTRGQQVTLSCSPISGHRSVSWYQQTPGQGLQFLFEYFSETQRNKGNFPGRFSGRQFSNSRSEMNVSTLELGDSALYLCASRRPGVVYGYTFGSGTRLTVV.

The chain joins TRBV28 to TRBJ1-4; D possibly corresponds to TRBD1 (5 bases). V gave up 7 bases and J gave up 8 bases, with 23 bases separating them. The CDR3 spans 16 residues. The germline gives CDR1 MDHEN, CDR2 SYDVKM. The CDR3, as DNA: TGTGCCAGCACCGACCCCCGGGACCTTAGAGGGGAAAAACTGTTTTTT. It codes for CASTDPRDLRGEKLFF.

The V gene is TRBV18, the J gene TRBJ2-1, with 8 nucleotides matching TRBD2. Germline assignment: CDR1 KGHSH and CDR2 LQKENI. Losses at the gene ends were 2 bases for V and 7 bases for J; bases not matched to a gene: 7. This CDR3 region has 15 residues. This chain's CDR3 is CASSPLAGSWNEQFF. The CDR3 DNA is TGTGCCAGCTCACCATTAGCGGGGTCGTGGAATGAGCAGTTCTTC.

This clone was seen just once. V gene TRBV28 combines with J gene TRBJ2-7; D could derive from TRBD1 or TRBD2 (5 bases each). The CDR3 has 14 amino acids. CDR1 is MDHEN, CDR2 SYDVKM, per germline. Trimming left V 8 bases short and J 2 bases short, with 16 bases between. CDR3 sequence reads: CASREGTLPYEQYF. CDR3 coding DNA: TGTGCCAGCCGAGAAGGGACGTTACCCTACGAGCAGTACTTC.

The CDR3 DNA reads as TGTGCCAGCAGTCGGACAAGGACCGACTACGAGCAGTACTTC. Amino acids: CASSRTRTDYEQYF. The V call is TRBV2, the J call TRBJ2-7; D may be TRBD1 (5 bases). The CDR3 runs to 14 residues. Germline assignment: CDR1 SNHLY and CDR2 FYNNEI. With 5 bases removed from V and 3 bases from J, the gap between germline ends came to 14 bases.

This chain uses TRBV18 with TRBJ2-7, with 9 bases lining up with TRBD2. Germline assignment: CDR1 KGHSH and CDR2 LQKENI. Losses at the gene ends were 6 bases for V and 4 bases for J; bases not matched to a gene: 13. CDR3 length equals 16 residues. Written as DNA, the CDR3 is TGTGCCAGCTCGCTCCGGGGTAGCGGGAGTCCGTACGAGCAGTACTTC. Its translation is CASSLRGSGSPYEQYF.

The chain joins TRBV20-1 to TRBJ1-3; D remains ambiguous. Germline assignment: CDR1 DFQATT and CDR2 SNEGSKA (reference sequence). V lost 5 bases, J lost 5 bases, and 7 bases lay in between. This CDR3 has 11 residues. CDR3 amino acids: CSALSRNTIYF. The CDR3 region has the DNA TGCAGTGCTTTGTCCCGAAACACCATATATTTT.

This CDR3 reads CASSLADGQETQYF. The CDR3 nucleotides read TGTGCCAGCAGCTTAGCGGACGGCCAAGAGACCCAGTACTTC. The chain is built from TRBV7-9 and TRBJ2-5, with unresolved D. Looked up from germline, CDR1 is SEHNR and CDR2 is FQNEAQ (reference sequence). Trimming removed 0 bases at V and 1 base at J, with 6 bases between. The CDR3 has 14 residues.

CDR3 coding DNA: TGTGCCAGCAGCCGGCACAGGGATACTGAAGCTTTCTTT. Encoded protein: CASSRHRDTEAFF. The chain carries TRBV11-1 and TRBJ1-1, with a tentative D call TRBD1 (6 bases). The ends were cut back, 5 bases at V and 5 bases at J, with 12 bases in the middle. The CDR3 has 13 residues. The germline CDR1 and CDR2 sequences are SGHAT and FQDESV (reference sequence).

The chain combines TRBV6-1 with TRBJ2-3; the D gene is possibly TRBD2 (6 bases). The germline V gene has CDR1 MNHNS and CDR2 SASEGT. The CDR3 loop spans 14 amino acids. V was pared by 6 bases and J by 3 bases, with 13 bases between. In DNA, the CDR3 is TGTGCCAGCAGCCTCCGGGACTTTACAGATACGCAGTATTTT. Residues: CASSLRDFTDTQYF.

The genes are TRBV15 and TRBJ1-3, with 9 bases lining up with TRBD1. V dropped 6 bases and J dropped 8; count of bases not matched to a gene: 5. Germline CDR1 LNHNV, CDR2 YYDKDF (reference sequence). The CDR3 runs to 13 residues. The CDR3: CATRGTGLDTIYF. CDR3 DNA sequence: TGTGCCACCAGGGGGACAGGGCTGGACACCATATATTTT. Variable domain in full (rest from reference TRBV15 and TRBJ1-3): DAMVIQNPRYQVTQFGKPVTLSCSQTLNHNVMYWYQQKSSQAPKLLFHYYDKDFNNEADTPDNFQSRRPNTSFCFLDIRSPGLGDTAMYLCATRGTGLDTIYFGEGSWLTVV.

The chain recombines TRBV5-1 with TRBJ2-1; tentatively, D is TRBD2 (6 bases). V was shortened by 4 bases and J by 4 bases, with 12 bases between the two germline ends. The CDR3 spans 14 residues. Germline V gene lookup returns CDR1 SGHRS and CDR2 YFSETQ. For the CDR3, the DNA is TGCGCCAGCAGCGCGGGATCCGCTTACAATGAGCAGTTCTTC. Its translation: CASSAGSAYNEQFF. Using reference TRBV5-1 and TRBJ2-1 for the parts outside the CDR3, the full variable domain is KAGVTQTPRYLIKTRGQQVTLSCSPISGHRSVSWYQQTPGQGLQFLFEYFSETQRNKGNFPGRFSGRQFSNSRSEMNVSTLELGDSALYLCASSAGSAYNEQFFGPGTRLTVL.

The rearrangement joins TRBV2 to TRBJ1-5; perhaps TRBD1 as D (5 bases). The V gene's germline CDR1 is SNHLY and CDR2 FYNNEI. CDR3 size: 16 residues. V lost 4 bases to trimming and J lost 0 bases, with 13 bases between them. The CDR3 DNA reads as TGTGCCAGCAGTGGCCCGACAGAATATAGCAATCAGCCCCAGCATTTT. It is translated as CASSGPTEYSNQPQHF. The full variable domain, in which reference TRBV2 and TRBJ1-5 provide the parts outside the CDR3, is EPEVTQTPSHQVTQMGQEVILRCVPISNHLYFYWYRQILGQKVEFLVSFYNNEISEKSEIFDDQFSVERPDGSNFTLKIRSTKLEDSAMYFCASSGPTEYSNQPQHFGDGTRLSIL.

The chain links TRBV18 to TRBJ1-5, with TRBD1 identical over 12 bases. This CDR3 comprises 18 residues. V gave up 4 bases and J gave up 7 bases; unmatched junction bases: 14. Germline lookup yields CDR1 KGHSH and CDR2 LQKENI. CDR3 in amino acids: CASSQGTGGAVPFQPQHF. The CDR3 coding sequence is TGTGCCAGCTCACAAGGGACAGGGGGCGCGGTCCCCTTCCAGCCCCAGCATTTT.

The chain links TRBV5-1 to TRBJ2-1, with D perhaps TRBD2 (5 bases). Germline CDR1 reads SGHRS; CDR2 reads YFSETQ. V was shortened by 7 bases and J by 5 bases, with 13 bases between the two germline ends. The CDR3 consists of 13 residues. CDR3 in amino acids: CASGVTSNNEQFF. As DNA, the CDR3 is TGCGCCAGCGGCGTTACTAGTAACAATGAGCAGTTCTTC.

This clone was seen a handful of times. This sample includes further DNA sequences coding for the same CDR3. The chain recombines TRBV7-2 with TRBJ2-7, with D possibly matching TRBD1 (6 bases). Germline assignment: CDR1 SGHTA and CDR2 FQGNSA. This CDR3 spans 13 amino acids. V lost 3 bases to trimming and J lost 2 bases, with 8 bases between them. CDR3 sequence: CASSFGQTYEQYF. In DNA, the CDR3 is TGTGCCAGCAGCTTTGGACAGACCTACGAGCAGTACTTC.

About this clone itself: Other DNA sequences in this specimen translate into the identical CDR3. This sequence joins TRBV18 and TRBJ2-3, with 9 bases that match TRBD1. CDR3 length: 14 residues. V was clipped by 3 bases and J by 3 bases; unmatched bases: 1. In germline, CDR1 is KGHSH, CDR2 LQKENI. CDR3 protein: CASSPGQGTDTQYF. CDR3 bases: TGTGCCAGCTCACCCGGACAGGGGACAGATACGCAGTATTTT.

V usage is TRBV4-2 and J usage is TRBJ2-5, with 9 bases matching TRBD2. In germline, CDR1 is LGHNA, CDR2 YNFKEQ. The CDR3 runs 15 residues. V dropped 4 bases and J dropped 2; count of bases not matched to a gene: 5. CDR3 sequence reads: CASSRGGRVQETQYF. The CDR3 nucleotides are TGTGCCAGCAGCCGGGGCGGGAGGGTTCAAGAGACCCAGTACTTC.

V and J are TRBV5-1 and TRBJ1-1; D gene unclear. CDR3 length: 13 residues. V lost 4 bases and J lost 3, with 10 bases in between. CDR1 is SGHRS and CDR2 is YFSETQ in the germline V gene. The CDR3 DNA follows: TGCGCCAGCAGCACCGACCCGGACACTGAAGCTTTCTTT. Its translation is CASSTDPDTEAFF.

For the CDR3, the DNA is TGCGCCAGCAGCCAAGTGGGAGGGACAGGGGGTTCACCCCTCCACTTT. Translating gives CASSQVGGTGGSPLHF. The chain uses TRBV4-1 and TRBJ1-6; the match to TRBD1 covers 11 bases. This CDR3 has 16 amino acids. The germline CDR1 and CDR2 sequences are MGHRA and YSYEKL. The junction had 5 bases not matched to a gene; V was cut back by 1 base and J by 9 bases.

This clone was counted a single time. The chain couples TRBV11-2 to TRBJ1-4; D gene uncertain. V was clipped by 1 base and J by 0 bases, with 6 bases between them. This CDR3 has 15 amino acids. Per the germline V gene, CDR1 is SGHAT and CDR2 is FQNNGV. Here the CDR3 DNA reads TGTGCCAGCAGCTTAGGGCGTTCAACTAATGAAAAACTGTTTTTT. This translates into CASSLGRSTNEKLFF.

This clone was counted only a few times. DNA for the CDR3: TGTGCCAGTAGATGGACAGGGGTGAACACTGAAGCTTTCTTT. Translation gives CASRWTGVNTEAFF. The rearrangement uses TRBV19 and TRBJ1-1, with 9 bases aligning to TRBD1. The germline gives CDR1 LNHDA, CDR2 SQIVND (reference sequence). CDR3 length: 14 amino acids. V lost 6 bases and J lost 0; bases outside the gene matches: 2.

The CDR3 DNA sequence: TGTGCCATCAGTGAGTCGGGCCGGGACTTTGCCTACGAGCAGTACTTC. Its protein is CAISESGRDFAYEQYF. The chain recombines TRBV10-3 with TRBJ2-7; D possibly corresponds to TRBD2 (6 bases). V dropped 0 bases and J dropped 2 bases, with 14 bases sitting between them. Germline loops: CDR1 ENHRY, CDR2 SYGVKD. This CDR3 has 16 amino acids.

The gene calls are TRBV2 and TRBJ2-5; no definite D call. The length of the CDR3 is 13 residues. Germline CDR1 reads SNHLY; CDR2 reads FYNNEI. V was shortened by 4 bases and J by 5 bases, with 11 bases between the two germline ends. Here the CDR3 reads CASSVNSRETQYF. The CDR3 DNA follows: TGTGCCAGCAGTGTTAATAGCAGGGAGACCCAGTACTTC.

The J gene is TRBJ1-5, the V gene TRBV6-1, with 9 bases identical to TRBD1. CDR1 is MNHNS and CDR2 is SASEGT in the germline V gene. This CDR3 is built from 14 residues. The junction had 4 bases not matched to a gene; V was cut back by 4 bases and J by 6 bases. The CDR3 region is CASSGGQGAQPQHF. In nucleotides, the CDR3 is TGTGCCAGCAGTGGGGGACAGGGTGCTCAGCCCCAGCATTTT.

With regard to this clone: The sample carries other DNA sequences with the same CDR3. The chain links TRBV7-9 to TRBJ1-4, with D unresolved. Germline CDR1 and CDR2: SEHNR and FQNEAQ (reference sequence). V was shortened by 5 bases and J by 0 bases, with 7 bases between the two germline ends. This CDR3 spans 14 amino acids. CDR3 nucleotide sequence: TGTGCCAGCAGCCACCGGGCAACTAATGAAAAACTGTTTTTT. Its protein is CASSHRATNEKLFF.

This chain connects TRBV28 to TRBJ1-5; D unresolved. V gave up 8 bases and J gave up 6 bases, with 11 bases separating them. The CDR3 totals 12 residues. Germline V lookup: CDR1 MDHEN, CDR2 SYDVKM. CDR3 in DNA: TGTGCCAGCGATCGCCCAAGTCAGCCCCAGCATTTT. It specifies CASDRPSQPQHF.